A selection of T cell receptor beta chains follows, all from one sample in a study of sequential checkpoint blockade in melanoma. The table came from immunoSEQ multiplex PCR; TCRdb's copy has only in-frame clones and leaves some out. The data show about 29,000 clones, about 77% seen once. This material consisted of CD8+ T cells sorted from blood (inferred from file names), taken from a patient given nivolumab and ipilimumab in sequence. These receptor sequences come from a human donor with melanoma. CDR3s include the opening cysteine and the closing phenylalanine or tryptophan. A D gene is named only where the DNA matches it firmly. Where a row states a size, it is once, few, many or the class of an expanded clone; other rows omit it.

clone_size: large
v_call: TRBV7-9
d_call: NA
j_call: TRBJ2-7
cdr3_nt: TGTGCCAGCACCCTCTCCTACGAGCAGTACTTC
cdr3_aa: CASTLSYEQYF

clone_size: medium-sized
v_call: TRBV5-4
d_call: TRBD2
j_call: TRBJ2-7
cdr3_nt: TGTGCCAGCAGCCCCTCTAGCGGTAACTACGAGCAGTACTTC
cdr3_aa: CASSPSSGNYEQYF

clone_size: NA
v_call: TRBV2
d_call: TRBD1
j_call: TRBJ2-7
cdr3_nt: TGTGCCAAAGGACAGGGGCAATACGAGCAGTACTTC
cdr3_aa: CAKGQGQYEQYF

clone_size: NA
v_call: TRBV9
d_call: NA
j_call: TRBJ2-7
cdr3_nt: TGTGCCAGCAGCGTAGTGGAGGCCACGAGCTCCTACGAGCAGTACTTC
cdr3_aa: CASSVVEATSSYEQYF

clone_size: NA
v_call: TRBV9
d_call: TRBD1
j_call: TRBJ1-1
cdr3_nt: TGTGCCAGCAGCGGCGGGACAGGGGCCTTCGGGGACACTGAAGCTTTCTTT
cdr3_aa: CASSGGTGAFGDTEAFF

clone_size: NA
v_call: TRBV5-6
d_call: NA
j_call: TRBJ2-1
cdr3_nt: TGTGCCAGCAGCTACAGGGTACGGAATGAGCAGTTCTTC
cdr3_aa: CASSYRVRNEQFF

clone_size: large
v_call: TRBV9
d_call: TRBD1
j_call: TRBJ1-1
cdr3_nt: TGTGCCAGCAGCGTGGCCGGGACAGGGGCTTCTGAAGCTTTCTTT
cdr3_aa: CASSVAGTGASEAFF

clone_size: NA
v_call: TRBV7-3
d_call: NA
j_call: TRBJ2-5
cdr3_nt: TGTGCCAGCAGCTCGTACGGGGGGCGAGGAGAGACCCAGTACTTC
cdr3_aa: CASSSYGGRGETQYF

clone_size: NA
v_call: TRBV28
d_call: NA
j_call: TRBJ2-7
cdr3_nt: TGTGCCAGCAGTCCTGTAGGGGGTGGCTACGAGCAGTACTTC
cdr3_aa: CASSPVGGGYEQYF

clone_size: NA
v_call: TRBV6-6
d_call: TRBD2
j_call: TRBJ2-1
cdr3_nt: TGTGCCAGCAGTTCGGCTAGCGGTCACAATGAGCAGTTCTTC
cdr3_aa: CASSSASGHNEQFF

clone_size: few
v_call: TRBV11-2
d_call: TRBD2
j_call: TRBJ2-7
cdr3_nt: TGTGCCAGCAGTTCAGCGGGGGGGCGGGACGAGCAGTACTTC
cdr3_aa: CASSSAGGRDEQYF

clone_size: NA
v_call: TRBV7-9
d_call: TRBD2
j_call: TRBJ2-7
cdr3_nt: TGTGCCAGCAGCCAAGTTTTAACTAGCGGGAGCTACGAGCAGTACTTC
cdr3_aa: CASSQVLTSGSYEQYF

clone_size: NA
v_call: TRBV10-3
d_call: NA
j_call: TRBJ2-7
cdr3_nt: TGTGCCATCAGTGAGTTGGCGGGGCCGTACGAGCAGTACTTC
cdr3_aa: CAISELAGPYEQYF

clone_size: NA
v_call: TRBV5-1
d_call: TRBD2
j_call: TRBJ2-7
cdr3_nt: TGCGCCAGCAGCCTACGGACTAGCGGAACCTACGAGCAGTACTTC
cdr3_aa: CASSLRTSGTYEQYF

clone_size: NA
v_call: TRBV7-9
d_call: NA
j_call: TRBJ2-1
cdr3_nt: TGTGCCAGCAGCTTAGTGACAAAGGATGAGCAGTTCTTC
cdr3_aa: CASSLVTKDEQFF

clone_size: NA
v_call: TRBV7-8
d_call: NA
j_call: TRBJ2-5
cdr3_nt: TGTGCCAGCAGCTTAGATTTCCGGACCCAGTACTTC
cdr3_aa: CASSLDFRTQYF

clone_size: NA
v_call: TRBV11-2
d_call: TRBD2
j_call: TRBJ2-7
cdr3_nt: TGTGCCAGCAGCTTAGATCCTGCGGGAGTGAGCTCCTACGAGCAGTACTTC
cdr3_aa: CASSLDPAGVSSYEQYF

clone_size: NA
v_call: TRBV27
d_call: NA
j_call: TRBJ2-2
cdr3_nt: TGTGCCAGCAGTATGCAGGGGTTCGTCGGGGAGCTGTTTTTT
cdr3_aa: CASSMQGFVGELFF

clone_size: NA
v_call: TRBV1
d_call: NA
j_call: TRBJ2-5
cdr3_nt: TGCACCAGCAGCCTCCAGCAAGAGACCCAGTACTTC
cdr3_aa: CTSSLQQETQYF

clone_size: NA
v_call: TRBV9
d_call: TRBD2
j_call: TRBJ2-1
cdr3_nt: TGTGCCAGCAGCCCCCAGCGGGGGAACAATGAGCAGTTCTTC
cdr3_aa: CASSPQRGNNEQFF

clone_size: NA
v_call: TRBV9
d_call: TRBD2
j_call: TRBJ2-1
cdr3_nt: TGTGCCAGCAGCCCCAGTAGCGGGAGGGCCGGGGATGAGCAGTTCTTC
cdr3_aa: CASSPSSGRAGDEQFF

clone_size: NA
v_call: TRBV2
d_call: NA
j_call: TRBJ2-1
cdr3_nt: TGTGCCAGCAGGAATAGGGGGGGTGAGCAGTTCTTC
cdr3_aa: CASRNRGGEQFF

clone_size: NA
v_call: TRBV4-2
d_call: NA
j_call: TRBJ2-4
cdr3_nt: TGTGCCAGCAGCCAAGAAGAGCGACTAGCCAAAAACATTCAGTACTTC
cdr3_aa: CASSQEERLAKNIQYF

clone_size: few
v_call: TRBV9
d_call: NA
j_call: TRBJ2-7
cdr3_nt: TGTGCCAGCAGCGAACCGGGGAGACCCTACGAGCAGTACTTC
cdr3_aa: CASSEPGRPYEQYF

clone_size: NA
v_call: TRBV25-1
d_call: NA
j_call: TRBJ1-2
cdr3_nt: TGTGCCAGCAGTGAATGGGGGGGCGAAAACTATGGCTACACCTTC
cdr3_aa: CASSEWGGENYGYTF

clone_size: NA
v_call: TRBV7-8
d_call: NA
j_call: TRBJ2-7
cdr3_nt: TGTGCCAGCAGCTCAACCTACGAGCAGTACTTC
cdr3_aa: CASSSTYEQYF

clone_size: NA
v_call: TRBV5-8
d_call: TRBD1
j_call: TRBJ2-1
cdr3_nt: TGTGCCAGCAGCTTCGGGACAGCCACCTACAATGAGCAGTTCTTC
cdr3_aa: CASSFGTATYNEQFF

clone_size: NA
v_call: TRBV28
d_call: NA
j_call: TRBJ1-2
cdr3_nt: TGTGCCAGCAGTTTATTACAGGGAAACTATGGCTACACCTTC
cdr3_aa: CASSLLQGNYGYTF

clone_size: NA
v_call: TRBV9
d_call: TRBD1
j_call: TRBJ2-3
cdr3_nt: TGTGCCAATTCGGGACAGATCACAGATACGCAGTATTTT
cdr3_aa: CANSGQITDTQYF

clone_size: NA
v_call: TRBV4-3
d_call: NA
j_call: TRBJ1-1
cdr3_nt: TGCGCCAGCAGCCAAGGACGGACTTTGAACACTGAAGCTTTCTTT
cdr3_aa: CASSQGRTLNTEAFF

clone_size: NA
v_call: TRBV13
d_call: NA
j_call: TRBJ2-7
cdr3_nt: TGTGCCAGCAGCTTAGGCCCTAGCTACGAGCAGTACTTC
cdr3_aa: CASSLGPSYEQYF

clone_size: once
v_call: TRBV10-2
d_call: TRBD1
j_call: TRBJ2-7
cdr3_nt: TGCGCCAGCAGTGCCGGGACAGGGACCTACGAGCAGTACTTC
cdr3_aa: CASSAGTGTYEQYF

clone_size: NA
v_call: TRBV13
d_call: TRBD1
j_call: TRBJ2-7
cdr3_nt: TGTGCCAGCAGCTTAGAGGGACAGGGGTTTGACGAGCAGTACTTC
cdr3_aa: CASSLEGQGFDEQYF

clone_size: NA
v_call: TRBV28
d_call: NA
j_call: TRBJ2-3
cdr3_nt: TGTGCCAGCAGTTCCCCTAGCGGCACAGATACGCAGTATTTT
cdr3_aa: CASSSPSGTDTQYF

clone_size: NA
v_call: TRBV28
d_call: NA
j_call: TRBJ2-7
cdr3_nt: TGTGCCAGCAGTTTTGCCCTAGCGTCCTCCTACGAGCAGTACTTC
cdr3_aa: CASSFALASSYEQYF

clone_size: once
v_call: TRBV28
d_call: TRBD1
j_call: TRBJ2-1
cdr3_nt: TGTGCCAGCAGCCACGTGCAGGGGGCCTACAATGAGCAGTTCTTC
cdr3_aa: CASSHVQGAYNEQFF

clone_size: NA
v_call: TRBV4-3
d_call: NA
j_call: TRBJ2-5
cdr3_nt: TGCGCCAGCAGCCAGGAGAACTACCCCCGGGAGACCCAGTACTTC
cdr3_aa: CASSQENYPRETQYF

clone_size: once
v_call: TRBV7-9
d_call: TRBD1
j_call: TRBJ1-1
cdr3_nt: TGTGCCAGCAGCACTGGACAGGGGGCGGACACTGAAGCTTTCTTT
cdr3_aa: CASSTGQGADTEAFF

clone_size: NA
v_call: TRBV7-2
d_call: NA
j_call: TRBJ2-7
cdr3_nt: TGTGCCAGCAGCTTAGGGGCCGCAGGCTCCTACGAGCAGTACTTC
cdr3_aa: CASSLGAAGSYEQYF

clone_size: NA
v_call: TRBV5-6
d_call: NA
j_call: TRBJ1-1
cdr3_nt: TGTGCCAGCAGCTTCGGAGCCACTTGGGCTTTCTTT
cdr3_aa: CASSFGATWAFF

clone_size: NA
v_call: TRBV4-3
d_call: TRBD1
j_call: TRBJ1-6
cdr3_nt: TGCGCCAGCAGCCAAGATCGACAGGGTTATTCACCCCTCCACTTT
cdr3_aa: CASSQDRQGYSPLHF

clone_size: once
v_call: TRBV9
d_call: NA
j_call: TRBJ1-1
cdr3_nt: TGTGCCAGCAGCGTAGACGAGGGCCATGTAGAAGCTTTCTTT
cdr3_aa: CASSVDEGHVEAFF

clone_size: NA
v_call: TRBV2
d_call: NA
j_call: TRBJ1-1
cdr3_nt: TGTGCCAGCAGACTAACCGCCCTAGGGGGAACTGAAGCTTTCTTT
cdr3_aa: CASRLTALGGTEAFF

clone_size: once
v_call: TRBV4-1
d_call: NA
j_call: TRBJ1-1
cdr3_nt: TGCGCCAGCAGCCTAGGGCGGGTGGGTACGGACACTGAAGCTTTCTTT
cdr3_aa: CASSLGRVGTDTEAFF

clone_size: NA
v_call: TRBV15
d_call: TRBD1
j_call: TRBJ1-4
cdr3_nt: TGTGCCACCAGCAGAGATATGGGACAGGGTTTGGAAAAACTGTTTTTT
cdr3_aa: CATSRDMGQGLEKLFF

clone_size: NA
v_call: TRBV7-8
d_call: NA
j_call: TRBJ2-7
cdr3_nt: TGTGCCAGCAGCTTAGGAGGGAACTACTACGAGCAGTACTTC
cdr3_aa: CASSLGGNYYEQYF

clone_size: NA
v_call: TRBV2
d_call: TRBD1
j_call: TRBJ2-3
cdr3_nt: TGTGCCAGCAGCCCAGGACAGGCAAGGGGCACAGATACGCAGTATTTT
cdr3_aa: CASSPGQARGTDTQYF

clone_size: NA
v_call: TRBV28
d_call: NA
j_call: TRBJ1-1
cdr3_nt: TGTGCCAGCAGTTTAACCGGGGAGTGGGTCTCGGCTTTCTTT
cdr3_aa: CASSLTGEWVSAFF

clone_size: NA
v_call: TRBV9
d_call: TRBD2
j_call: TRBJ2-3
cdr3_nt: TGTGCCAGCAGCGGGGGACTAGCGGGAGAATCAGATACGCAGTATTTT
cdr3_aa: CASSGGLAGESDTQYF

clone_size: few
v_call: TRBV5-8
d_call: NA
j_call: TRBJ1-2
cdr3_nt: TGTGCCAGCAGCTTGGACAGCTTCTATGGCTACACCTTC
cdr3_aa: CASSLDSFYGYTF

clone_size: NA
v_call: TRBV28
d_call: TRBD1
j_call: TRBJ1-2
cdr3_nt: TGTGCCAGCAGATACGAGACAGGGTTGGGCTATGGCTACACCTTC
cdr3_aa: CASRYETGLGYGYTF

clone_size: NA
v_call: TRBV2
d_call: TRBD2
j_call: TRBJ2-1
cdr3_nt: TGTGCCAGCAGGAGTACTAGCGGGGGGTACAATGAGCAGTTCTTC
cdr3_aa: CASRSTSGGYNEQFF

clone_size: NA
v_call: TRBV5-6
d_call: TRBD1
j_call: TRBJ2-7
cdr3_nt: TGTGCCAGCAAACCGGGACAGGGAGCCTACGAGCAGTACTTC
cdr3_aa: CASKPGQGAYEQYF

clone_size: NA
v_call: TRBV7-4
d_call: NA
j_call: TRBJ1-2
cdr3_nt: TGTGCCAGCAGCTTGGAGGTACATGGCTACACCTTC
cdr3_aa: CASSLEVHGYTF

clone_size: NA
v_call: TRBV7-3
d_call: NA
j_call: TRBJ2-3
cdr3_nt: TGTGCCAGCAGCTTAGGATTCGGGCGGGGAGATACGCAGTATTTT
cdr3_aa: CASSLGFGRGDTQYF

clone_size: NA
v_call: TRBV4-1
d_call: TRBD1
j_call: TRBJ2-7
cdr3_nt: TGCGCCAGCAGCGTACCAGGGGGCTCCTACGAGCAGTACTTC
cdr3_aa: CASSVPGGSYEQYF

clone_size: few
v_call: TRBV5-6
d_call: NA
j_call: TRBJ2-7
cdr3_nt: TGTGCCAGCAGCAGTCGACCAGGAAGTACCGACGAGCAGTACTTC
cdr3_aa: CASSSRPGSTDEQYF